These T cell receptor beta chains were read from a single sample in a study of blood T cell repertoires in COVID-19. This table comes from immunoSEQ multiplex PCR, and its TCRdb copy is limited to in-frame clones, with some not included. The repertoire has around 220,000 clones, approximately 78% of them found once; the top ten carry approximately 8.4%. The sequencing input was peripheral blood. These receptors originate from a woman older than 75 with COVID-19, enrolled during active disease. The CDR3 runs from the conserved cysteine through the conserved F or W. D genes are given only for firm matches. Only some rows state a clone size, as once, few, many or a class for expanded clones.

clone size	V gene	D gene	J gene	CDR3 protein	CDR3 DNA
-	TRBV5-1	-	TRBJ1-6	CASSADNGLGSPLHF	TGCGCCAGCAGCGCAGACAATGGTTTGGGTTCACCCCTCCACTTT
-	TRBV6-2/TRBV6-3	TRBD2	TRBJ2-3	CASSRPPYQRLAGVTDTQYF	TGTGCCAGCAGTCGCCCGCCTTACCAAAGACTAGCGGGAGTGACAGATACGCAGTATTTT
once	TRBV19	-	TRBJ1-5	CASSIPTERSNQPQHF	TGTGCCAGTAGTATACCGACAGAAAGAAGCAATCAGCCCCAGCATTTT
-	TRBV28	TRBD1	TRBJ1-5	CASLDRGSQPQHF	TGTGCCAGTTTGGACAGGGGATCTCAGCCCCAGCATTTT
-	TRBV27	-	TRBJ1-5	CASSLSANQPQHF	TGTGCCAGCAGTTTAAGCGCCAATCAGCCCCAGCATTTT
-	TRBV19	-	TRBJ1-2	CASSNRRNYEGYTF	TGTGCCAGTAGTAACCGCCGGAACTATGAGGGCTACACCTTC
-	TRBV27	TRBD1	TRBJ1-6	CASSLWTGSSPLHF	TGTGCCAGCAGTTTGTGGACAGGAAGTTCACCCCTCCACTTT
-	TRBV5-6	-	TRBJ1-1	CASSHSQILLNTEAFF	TGTGCCAGCAGCCATTCACAGATCCTTTTGAACACTGAAGCTTTCTTT
few	TRBV6-5	-	TRBJ1-6	CASSYGGLSLHF	TGTGCCAGCAGTTACGGCGGGTTATCCCTCCACTTT
-	TRBV12-3/TRBV12-4	-	TRBJ2-7	CASSRAYEQYF	TGTGCCAGCAGCCGTGCCTACGAGCAGTACTTC
-	TRBV5-1	-	TRBJ1-4	CASSLGTTEKLFF	TGCGCCAGCAGCTTAGGGACAACCGAAAAACTGTTTTTT
-	TRBV3-1/TRBV3-2	-	TRBJ2-2	CASSPRTATGELFF	TGTGCCAGCAGCCCACGGACAGCGACCGGGGAGCTGTTTTTT
-	TRBV18	-	TRBJ1-2	CASSPENSGYGYTF	TGTGCCAGCTCACCGGAGAATAGTGGATATGGCTACACCTTC
-	TRBV18	-	TRBJ1-2	CASSSDRYGYTF	TGTGCCAGCTCATCTGACAGATATGGCTACACCTTC
-	TRBV6-6	TRBD2	TRBJ2-5	CASSYRGGETQYF	TGTGCCAGCAGTTACCGGGGAGGGGAGACCCAGTACTTC
-	TRBV30	-	TRBJ1-2	CAWSEGRGGYTF	TGTGCCTGGAGTGAAGGGAGGGGTGGCTACACCTTC
-	TRBV19	TRBD1	TRBJ2-3	CASSLGQLLTDTQYF	TGTGCCAGTAGCCTGGGACAGCTCCTCACAGATACGCAGTATTTT
-	TRBV5-1	TRBD1	TRBJ1-2	CASSLDGDRKTGNGYTF	TGCGCCAGCAGCTTGGATGGGGACCGCAAGACAGGGAACGGCTACACCTTC
-	TRBV2	-	TRBJ1-4	CASSVGRVGEKLFF	TGTGCCAGCAGTGTTGGCAGGGTGGGAGAAAAACTGTTTTTT
-	TRBV6-5	TRBD1	TRBJ1-2	CASKPQGANYGYTF	TGTGCCAGCAAACCACAGGGGGCTAATTATGGCTACACCTTC
-	TRBV19	TRBD1	TRBJ1-4	CASRGWTGGGNEKLFF	TGTGCCAGTAGAGGTTGGACAGGGGGCGGAAATGAAAAACTGTTTTTT
few	TRBV19	TRBD1	TRBJ1-2	CASSPDRWGTGYTF	TGTGCCAGTAGCCCGGACAGGTGGGGGACCGGCTACACCTTC
-	TRBV28	TRBD2	TRBJ2-7	CASRSSGGTYEQYF	TGTGCCAGCAGGTCTAGCGGAGGGACCTACGAGCAGTACTTC
-	TRBV6-5	TRBD1	TRBJ1-2	CASRRGQSYGYTF	TGTGCCAGCAGGAGGGGACAGTCCTATGGCTACACCTTC
-	TRBV5-4	-	TRBJ1-4	CASSPGKQNEKLFF	TGTGCCAGCAGTCCCGGGAAGCAGAATGAAAAACTGTTTTTT
-	TRBV10-3	-	TRBJ2-1	CAISFKGSYNEQFF	TGTGCCATCAGTTTTAAGGGGTCCTACAATGAGCAGTTCTTC
-	TRBV4-2	TRBD1	TRBJ1-2	CASSQKQGENGYTF	TGTGCCAGCAGCCAAAAACAGGGGGAAAATGGCTACACCTTC
-	TRBV25-1	TRBD2	TRBJ2-1	CASSEYGTSGINEQFF	TGTGCCAGCAGTGAATACGGGACTAGCGGGATCAATGAGCAGTTCTTC
-	TRBV11-2	-	TRBJ1-6	CASSLITGRSPLHF	TGTGCCAGCAGCTTAATAACAGGACGGTCACCCCTCCACTTT
once	TRBV29-1	-	TRBJ1-2	CSVESFGDGYTF	TGCAGCGTTGAATCCTTCGGGGATGGCTACACCTTC
-	TRBV6-5	TRBD1	TRBJ1-2	CASSLRDRGVYGYTF	TGTGCCAGCAGCCTCCGGGACAGGGGTGTCTATGGCTACACCTTC
-	TRBV12-5	TRBD1	TRBJ2-2	CASGGQGITGELFF	TGTGCTAGTGGGGGACAGGGCATCACCGGGGAGCTGTTTTTT
-	TRBV27	TRBD1	TRBJ1-1	CASSHVRRGRVPGLNTEAFF	TGTGCCAGCAGCCACGTCCGCAGGGGGCGTGTACCGGGATTGAACACTGAAGCTTTCTTT
-	TRBV19	-	TRBJ1-2	CASSSIPRTDIYTF	TGTGCCAGTAGTTCCATACCCCGAACAGATATCTACACCTTC
-	TRBV3-1/TRBV3-2	TRBD2	TRBJ2-4	CASSQGGGWKNIQYF	TGTGCCAGCAGCCAAGGGGGAGGGTGGAAAAACATTCAGTACTTC
once	TRBV5-5	TRBD2	TRBJ2-1	CASSFHGLAEGKASYNEQFF	TGTGCCAGCAGCTTTCACGGACTAGCGGAGGGGAAGGCCTCCTACAATGAGCAGTTCTTC
-	TRBV7-8	-	TRBJ1-2	CASSLEGRAGSGGYTF	TGTGCCAGCAGCTTAGAGGGTCGAGCAGGGTCCGGTGGCTACACCTTC
-	TRBV5-1	-	TRBJ1-2	CASSPGGGSGYTF	TGCGCCAGCAGCCCGGGAGGGGGGTCTGGCTACACCTTC
-	TRBV7-9	-	TRBJ2-1	CAAAKTGNNEQFF	TGTGCTGCGGCCAAAACAGGGAACAATGAGCAGTTCTTC
-	TRBV29-1	-	TRBJ2-2	CSVQWRSNTGELFF	TGCAGCGTTCAGTGGAGATCGAACACCGGGGAGCTGTTTTTT
-	TRBV3-1/TRBV3-2	-	TRBJ1-1	CASSPPSGVNTEAFF	TGTGCCAGCAGCCCCCCCTCCGGGGTGAACACTGAAGCTTTCTTT
-	TRBV12-3/TRBV12-4	-	TRBJ2-3	CASTGVHTQYF	TGTGCCAGCACCGGGGTACATACGCAGTATTTT
-	TRBV28	-	TRBJ2-3	CASVVSGTDTQYF	TGTGCCAGCGTCGTAAGCGGGACAGATACGCAGTATTTT
-	TRBV7-8	-	TRBJ1-6	CASSPELAGGSPLHF	TGTGCCAGCAGCCCAGAGCTGGCGGGTGGTTCACCCCTCCACTTT